One sample yielded the 27 T cell receptor beta chains listed below, sequenced in a study of OX40 agonist ivuxolimab in advanced cancers. Assay: immunoSEQ multiplex PCR; the TCRdb copy retains only in-frame clones and omits some. The profile covers some 89,000 clones, with 80% to 90% appearing a single time and 1.5% to 2% taken by the ten largest. The specimen was CD4+ or CD8+ T cells sorted from blood, collected in a trial of the OX40 agonist ivuxolimab. The receptors were sampled from an adult with an advanced solid tumor such as melanoma, head and neck, liver or kidney cancer.

V is TRBV5-4 and J is TRBJ1-3; D is undetermined. V lost 0 bases and J 0 bases, leaving 7 bases between the germline ends. The CDR3 spans 15 residues. Germline CDR1 SGHNT, CDR2 YYREEE (reference sequence). Here the CDR3 DNA reads TGTGCCAGCAGCTTGGGTCCGGACTCTGGAAACACCATATATTTT. Its translation: CASSLGPDSGNTIYF.

The chain is built from TRBV19 and TRBJ2-6, with D tentatively TRBD1 (5 bases). Germline CDR1 is LNHDA and CDR2 is SQIVND (reference sequence). This CDR3 has 16 amino acids. Trimming stripped 5 bases from V and 0 bases from J, with 11 bases between. Here the CDR3 DNA reads TGTGCCAGTAGTGCCCAGGGAATCTCTGGGGCCAACGTCCTGACTTTC. This gives the protein CASSAQGISGANVLTF.

J is TRBJ2-2 and V is TRBV28; 7 nucleotides match TRBD1. V gave up 5 bases and J gave up 3 bases; unmatched junction bases: 6. Per the germline V gene, CDR1 is MDHEN and CDR2 is SYDVKM. CDR3 length: 15 residues. The CDR3 region is CASSVRGLHTGELFF. The CDR3 DNA reads TGTGCCAGCAGTGTAAGGGGGCTGCACACCGGGGAGCTGTTTTTT.

The rearrangement links TRBV19 to TRBJ2-1, with D hard to call. This CDR3 comprises 15 residues. Trimming took 4 bases from V and 0 from J, leaving 10 bases between them. Germline V gives CDR1 LNHDA, CDR2 SQIVND (reference sequence). CDR3 sequence: CASSTGSVSYNEQFF. The CDR3 DNA is TGTGCCAGTAGTACGGGCTCCGTCTCCTACAATGAGCAGTTCTTC. Together with reference TRBV19 and TRBJ2-1, the CDR3 gives the full variable domain: DGGITQSPKYLFRKEGQNVTLSCEQNLNHDAMYWYRQDPGQGLRLIYYSQIVNDFQKGDIAEGYSVSREKKESFPLTVTSAQKNPTAFYLCASSTGSVSYNEQFFGPGTRLTVL.

The gene calls are TRBV30 and TRBJ1-4, with D possibly TRBD1 on 5 matching bases. With 0 bases removed from V and 8 bases from J, the gap between germline ends came to 10 bases. The CDR3 covers 13 residues. The germline V gene encodes CDR1 GTSNPN and CDR2 SVGIG (reference sequence). CDR3: CAWSVGRDEKLFF. CDR3 nucleotides: TGTGCCTGGAGTGTAGGCAGGGACGAAAAACTGTTTTTT.

In this sample, this clone turned up a few times. This sequence joins TRBV29-1 and TRBJ2-3, with D maybe TRBD2 (7 bases). Germline V gene data show CDR1 as SQVTM and CDR2 as ANQGSEA. Trimming left V 7 bases short and J 3 bases short, with 17 bases between. The CDR3 length is 14 residues. The CDR3 DNA is TGCAGCGCTGAGGGGGGGTTGGGAACAGATACGCAGTATTTT. Translating gives CSAEGGLGTDTQYF.

The genes are TRBV28 and TRBJ1-2; TRBD1 matches at 8 bases. Unmatched junction bases numbered 11, after V lost 6 bases and J lost 8 bases. The V gene's germline CDR1 is MDHEN and CDR2 SYDVKM. The CDR3 is 14 residues long. The CDR3 DNA sequence: TGTGCCAGCAGATCCCTCCAGGGGGCGCAAGGCTACACCTTC. Translated, it gives CASRSLQGAQGYTF.

The J gene is TRBJ1-4, the V gene TRBV19; D is undetermined. The germline V and J ends were trimmed by 7 bases and 6 bases, with 6 bases remaining between them. Germline V gene data show CDR1 as LNHDA and CDR2 as SQIVND (reference sequence). This CDR3 is built from 11 residues. CDR3 sequence (DNA): TGTGCCAGTATGTTCGATGAAAAACTGTTTTTT. As protein: CASMFDEKLFF.

The J gene is TRBJ2-5, the V gene TRBV18; D perhaps matches TRBD1 (5 bases). With 0 bases removed from V and 4 bases from J, the gap between germline ends came to 9 bases. The CDR3 spans 14 residues. The germline V gene encodes CDR1 KGHSH and CDR2 LQKENI. This chain's CDR3 is CASSPPSRGETQYF. In nucleotides, the CDR3 is TGTGCCAGCTCACCACCCTCAAGGGGAGAGACCCAGTACTTC.

V gene TRBV6-5 combines with J gene TRBJ2-1; possible D gene TRBD1, 6 bases. V lost 5 bases and J lost 9, with 17 bases in between. This CDR3 is built from 14 residues. Germline values: CDR1 MNHEY, CDR2 SVGAGI. The CDR3 DNA reads as TGTGCCAGCAGTCCCCCGAGACAGGACGGTGAGCAGTTCTTC. Residues: CASSPPRQDGEQFF.

As for this clone: The junction differs from germline at one of its ends, possibly a read error. V gene TRBV5-4 combines with J gene TRBJ1-2, with 7 bases that match TRBD1. The CDR3 totals 16 residues. Per germline, CDR1 SGHNT and CDR2 YYREEE (reference sequence). CDR3 DNA: TGTGCCAGCAGTTTATATCGTTATGGGACAGTCTATAGCTACACCTTC. Translating gives CASSLYRYGTVYSYTF.

V gene TRBV6-5 combines with J gene TRBJ2-3; D not resolved. This CDR3 is built from 14 residues. Trimming removed 5 bases at V and 8 bases at J, with 17 bases between. Germline V gives CDR1 MNHEY, CDR2 SVGAGI. The DNA for the CDR3 is TGTGCCAGCAGTCCCCGTGCAGGTGTAGGTACGCAGTATTTT. As protein: CASSPRAGVGTQYF.

A few counts support this clone. V usage is TRBV13 and J usage is TRBJ1-1, with 7 nucleotides matching TRBD1. Germline V gene sequence: CDR1 PRHDT, CDR2 FYEKMQ (reference sequence). The V segment lost 5 bases and the J segment 11 bases; nucleotides outside the gene matches: 11. The CDR3 consists of 13 residues. CDR3 loop: CASSPQGGLGAFF. The DNA for the CDR3 is TGTGCCAGCAGCCCCCAAGGGGGCCTAGGGGCTTTCTTT.

The chain couples TRBV19 to TRBJ2-3; D uncertain. Trimming left V 3 bases short and J 0 bases short, with 4 bases between. Germline CDR1 LNHDA, CDR2 SQIVND (reference sequence). This CDR3 region has 13 residues. CDR3 in amino acids: CASSIESTDTQYF. CDR3 DNA: TGTGCCAGTAGTATCGAGAGCACAGATACGCAGTATTTT.

This clone has a single count. The rearrangement uses TRBV6-5 and TRBJ2-7; 8 nucleotides agree with TRBD2. Per germline, CDR1 MNHEY and CDR2 SVGAGI. The CDR3 is 16 residues long. V shed 0 bases and J 0 bases; nucleotides not matched to a gene: 4. In DNA, the CDR3 is TGTGCCAGCAGTTACTCTAGCGGGGAGGACTCCTACGAGCAGTACTTC. This encodes CASSYSSGEDSYEQYF.

The J gene is TRBJ1-2, the V gene TRBV6-1; 8 nucleotides line up with TRBD1. The CDR3 is 19 amino acids. Germline V gene lookup returns CDR1 MNHNS and CDR2 SASEGT. V shed 4 bases and J 4 bases; nucleotides not matched to a gene: 20. CDR3 region: CASSAHQSQGAVNRYGYTF. CDR3 DNA: TGTGCCAGCAGTGCCCACCAAAGCCAGGGGGCTGTCAACCGCTATGGCTACACCTTC.

This chain joins TRBV28 and TRBJ1-5; no definite D call. Trimming took off 5 bases at V and 0 bases at J, with 17 bases between the two ends. Germline V gene data show CDR1 as MDHEN and CDR2 as SYDVKM. The CDR3 is made up of 17 amino acids. CDR3 region: CASSDGATAYSNQPQHF. CDR3 nucleotides: TGTGCCAGCAGTGATGGTGCGACGGCCTATAGCAATCAGCCCCAGCATTTT.

This clone was observed a single time. The J gene is TRBJ2-7, the V gene TRBV6-5; 8 nucleotides agree with TRBD1. CDR3 length equals 15 residues. The trim removed 6 bases at V and 2 bases at J, leaving 9 bases unmatched. Germline CDR1 and CDR2: MNHEY and SVGAGI. The CDR3 region is CASSPDRGIPYEQYF. CDR3 in DNA: TGTGCCAGCAGCCCCGACAGGGGTATCCCCTACGAGCAGTACTTC.

As to this clone: The same CDR3 arises from other DNA sequences in this sample as well. The V gene is TRBV5-1, the J gene TRBJ2-5; 11 nucleotides match TRBD2. The trim removed 0 bases at V and 2 bases at J, leaving 3 bases unmatched. Germline V gene data show CDR1 as SGHRS and CDR2 as YFSETQ. The CDR3 is 16 amino acids. The CDR3 region is CASSLAPSGGQETQYF. The CDR3 bases are TGCGCCAGCAGCTTGGCCCCTAGCGGGGGGCAAGAGACCCAGTACTTC.

This chain connects TRBV5-4 to TRBJ2-5; TRBD2 might be the D (6 bases). V lost 0 bases to trimming and J lost 5 bases, with 11 bases between them. Germline-derived CDR1 and CDR2 are SGHNT and YYREEE (reference sequence). The CDR3 consists of 14 residues. The CDR3 DNA reads TGTGCCAGCAGCTTGGGGCGGGGTACGGAGACCCAGTACTTC. This sequence encodes CASSLGRGTETQYF.

The V and J genes are TRBV4-1 and TRBJ2-5; no reliable D call. From germline, CDR1 is MGHRA and CDR2 YSYEKL. The V and J ends lost 1 base and 5 bases respectively, with 8 bases between them. This CDR3 spans 13 amino acids. CDR3: CASSQVGLETQYF. The CDR3 nucleotides are TGCGCCAGCAGCCAAGTAGGGTTGGAGACCCAGTACTTC.

The genes are TRBV23-1 and TRBJ1-2; the D gene is possibly TRBD1 (6 bases). TRBV23-1 is recorded as an ORF, its role being uncertain. V lost 3 bases and J lost 6, with 17 bases in between. This CDR3 contains 15 residues. The CDR3 sequence: CASSHDRRGPDGYTF. CDR3 in DNA: TGCGCCAGCAGTCATGACCGTCGGGGGCCGGATGGCTACACCTTC.

V is TRBV10-3 and J is TRBJ2-3; 11 bases are a match to TRBD2. The CDR3 consists of 13 residues. V dropped 6 bases and J dropped 5; count of bases not matched to a gene: 1. Germline-derived CDR1 and CDR2 are ENHRY and SYGVKD. The CDR3 coding sequence is TGTGCCATCAGACTAGCGGGGGAAGATACGCAGTATTTT. Amino acid sequence: CAIRLAGEDTQYF.

CDR3 nucleotide sequence: TGCAGCGTTGAATGGGCCCAAGAGACCCAGTACTTC. Translating it yields CSVEWAQETQYF. The J gene is TRBJ2-5, the V gene TRBV29-1, with D uncertain. The CDR3 runs 12 residues. V was pared by 2 bases and J by 1 base, with 5 bases between. CDR1 is SQVTM and CDR2 is ANQGSEA in the germline V gene.

The genes are TRBV28 and TRBJ1-5, with unresolved D. The germline V gene encodes CDR1 MDHEN and CDR2 SYDVKM. The CDR3 sequence is 15 residues long. The ends were cut back, 6 bases at V and 0 bases at J, with 12 bases in the middle. CDR3 bases: TGTGCCAGCAGCCGGACGGTGAATAGCAATCAGCCCCAGCATTTT. Translated, it gives CASSRTVNSNQPQHF.

The rearrangement links TRBV27 to TRBJ2-7, with no clear D. CDR1 MNHEY and CDR2 SMNVEV come from the germline V gene (reference sequence). This CDR3 spans 13 amino acids. The V gene lost 8 bases and the J gene lost 2 bases, with 13 bases spanning the gap. For the CDR3, the DNA is TGTGCCAGCCGAAGAAACGGTCCCTACGAGCAGTACTTC. Amino acid sequence: CASRRNGPYEQYF.

This clone has a handful of counts. The chain carries TRBV12-5 and TRBJ2-7, with D perhaps matching TRBD1 (5 bases). The germline V gene encodes CDR1 LGHNT and CDR2 FRNRAP. The CDR3 is made up of 19 amino acids. Trimming removed 1 base from V and 4 bases from J, with 26 bases in between. CDR3 sequence: CASGLGQLGLLGLGYEQYF. DNA for the CDR3: TGTGCTAGTGGTTTGGGACAGCTCGGGCTTTTAGGTTTGGGATACGAGCAGTACTTC.